This T cell receptor (beta chain) is from a study of blood T cells in healthy people across ages. A second 7 to 11 cycle PCR used barcoded and J-beta primers. TCRdb re-analysed the 5' RACE reads in MiXCR, keeping a single row per CDR3 protein. The data hold approximately 900,000 distinct CDR3 sequences, with 25% to 35% observed a single time. Comment on this clonotype: At one boundary the junction diverges from the germline segment, which might be a read error.

Germline CDR1 and CDR2: MNHNY and SVGAGI (reference sequence). There are 13 residues in the CDR3. For every donor, a draw yielded around 10 milliliters of peripheral blood. The same sample was also used in a study of T cells of mothers and their children. Per that paper: Three healthy Caucasian mothers, along with their six children, served as the donors.

The chain has TRBV6-6 and TRBJ2-7, with D uncertain. The source material was blood. The TCR comes from a woman in her thirties or forties in good health. The CDR3 sequence is CASSLQGSYGQYF. The CDR3 DNA sequence: TGTGCCAGCAGTCTTCAAGGATCCTACGGGCAGTACTTC.